A selection of T cell receptor beta chains follows, all from one sample in a study of CD8 T cells in ankylosing spondylitis. Via MiXCR, TCRdb re-called the 5' RACE reads, giving one row per CDR3 protein. This table holds almost 250,000 distinct CDR3 sequences, roughly 32% found once. The source material was blood, either unsorted or a sorted T cell fraction (not recorded which). These receptors were collected from a male donor with ankylosing spondylitis or in good health (not recorded which). Both conserved end residues are part of each CDR3.

V gene,CDR3 protein
TRBV29-1,CSVRDRGFDNEQFF
TRBV28,CASSIIMDGNEQFF
TRBV12-3/TRBV12-4,CASSFRGSGTDTQYF
TRBV7-3,CASSRGGGTKNIQYF
TRBV12-3/TRBV12-4,CASSSGTSVGNEQFF
TRBV10-3,CAISESMGRGITDTQYF
TRBV9,CASSVGGGSSYNEQFF
TRBV7-2,CASSLGPSALDTQYF
TRBV7-2,CASSRQGAGGYGYTF
TRBV12-3/TRBV12-4,CASNLGANTGELFF
TRBV30,CAWSVGGNEAFF
TRBV12-3/TRBV12-4,CASSFGPDTQYF
TRBV12-3/TRBV12-4,CASKWQGKRDTQYF
TRBV20-1,CSANWLQETQYF
TRBV4-1,CASSQDTFRGYDTEAFF
TRBV20-1,CSARDLGARGKDEQYF
TRBV7-9,CASTLQGVSYNEQFF
TRBV7-8,CASSFSLGTTGELFF
TRBV5-5,CASSYNRREYNEQFF
TRBV7-2,CASSQRGGTDTQYF
TRBV6-5,CASSYSVGGTNEKLFF
TRBV5-6,CASSLRLGSYNEQFF
TRBV18,CASSPGWITDTQYF
TRBV10-3,CAISFPHGYGYTF
TRBV12-3/TRBV12-4,CASSLTGFTDTQYF
TRBV6-5,CASSSRGETQYF
TRBV29-1,CSVERGRGTEAFF
TRBV20-1,CSAREDRVTPGHYEQYF
TRBV12-3/TRBV12-4,CASRDWEGNTGELFF
TRBV20-1,CSVAPRPTYEQYF
TRBV5-1,CASSSDSKRTGELFF
TRBV29-1,CSVEDRDSPYNEQFF
TRBV12-3/TRBV12-4,CASTWGVGQPQHF
TRBV12-3/TRBV12-4,CASSLGVGHTEAFF
TRBV10-3,CAIVGEESYEQYF
TRBV12-3/TRBV12-4,CASCSDVSTDTQYF
TRBV5-1,CASSAVLVQVETQYF
TRBV29-1,CSVRGGTYNEQFF
TRBV14,CASSQDGGSGNTIYF
TRBV12-3/TRBV12-4,CASSLTAVQPQHF
TRBV27,CASSLRTGGLYEQYF
TRBV4-1,CASSQDYGTSGEREQYF
TRBV20-1,CSARGQVGSGYTF
TRBV12-3/TRBV12-4,CASSLLWSTDTQYF
TRBV6-5,CASSYSVTDTQYF
TRBV12-3/TRBV12-4,CASSSAGQDTEAFF
TRBV20-1,CSASISTDTQYF